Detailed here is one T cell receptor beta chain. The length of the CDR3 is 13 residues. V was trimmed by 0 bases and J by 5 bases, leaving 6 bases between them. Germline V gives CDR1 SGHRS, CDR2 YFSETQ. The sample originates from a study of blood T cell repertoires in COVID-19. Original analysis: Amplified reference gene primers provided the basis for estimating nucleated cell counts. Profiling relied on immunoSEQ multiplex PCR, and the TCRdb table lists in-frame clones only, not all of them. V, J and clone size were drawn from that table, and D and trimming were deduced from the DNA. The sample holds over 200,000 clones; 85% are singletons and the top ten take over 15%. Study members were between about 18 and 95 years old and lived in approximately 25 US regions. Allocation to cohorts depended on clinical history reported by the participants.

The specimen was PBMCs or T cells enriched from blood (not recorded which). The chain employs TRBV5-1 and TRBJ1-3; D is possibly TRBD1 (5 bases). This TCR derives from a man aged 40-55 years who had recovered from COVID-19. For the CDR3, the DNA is TGCGCCAGCAGCTTGGGACAGAGAAACACCATATATTTT. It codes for CASSLGQRNTIYF.